Listed here are 28 T cell receptor beta chains from one sample, sequenced in a study of T cells after yellow fever vaccination. TCRdb called the 5' RACE reads again in MiXCR, with one record for every CDR3 protein. The data show 550,000 or so distinct CDR3 sequences, with 15% to 20% seen just once and 13% to 15% held by the top ten. Specimen: PBMCs, collected 15 days after the yellow fever booster vaccination. The source of these receptors is a young man who received the YFV17D yellow fever vaccine.

This clonotype was recorded a few times. CDR3 bases: TGTGCCAGCAGAGATAGCGGGAGTGGCTACGAGCAGTACTTC. As protein: CASRDSGSGYEQYF. This chain joins TRBV11-2 and TRBJ2-7, with 9 positions matching TRBD2. The CDR3 contains 14 residues. The trim removed 6 bases at V and 3 bases at J, leaving 6 bases unmatched. Germline assignment: CDR1 SGHAT and CDR2 FQNNGV.

This chain links TRBV12-3 or TRBV12-4 with TRBJ2-5; TRBD1 might be the D (7 bases). There are 15 residues in the CDR3. Trimming removed 7 bases at V and 6 bases at J, with 21 bases between. The CDR3 DNA reads as TGTGCCAGCACCTCAGGGGGGCTTGGATTTCAGACCCAGTACTTC. Amino acids: CASTSGGLGFQTQYF.

A single count supports this clonotype. The chain has TRBV7-2 and TRBJ1-3; unclear D gene. The V end was cut by 5 bases, the J end by 0 bases, with 14 bases between. There are 16 residues in the CDR3. Germline assignment: CDR1 SGHTA and CDR2 FQGNSA. The CDR3 bases are TGTGCCAGCAGCCCAGCCCGGATGTTCTCTGGAAACACCATATATTTT. Translated: CASSPARMFSGNTIYF.

The chain carries TRBV29-1 and TRBJ2-2; TRBD1 aligns across 7 bases. The length of the CDR3 is 14 residues. CDR1 and CDR2 (germline): SQVTM, ANQGSEA. Trimming removed 5 bases from V and 2 bases from J; junction bases left unmatched: 5. The CDR3 protein is CSVPGTANTGELFF. CDR3 in DNA: TGCAGCGTTCCCGGGACAGCTAACACCGGGGAGCTGTTTTTT.

This sequence joins TRBV30 and TRBJ2-2, with 10 bases identical to TRBD1. In germline, CDR1 is GTSNPN, CDR2 SVGIG (reference sequence). This CDR3 is built from 18 residues. Trimming removed 1 base from V and 0 bases from J; junction bases left unmatched: 8. CDR3 region: CAWSGRRGQGTNTGELFF. CDR3 nucleotides: TGTGCCTGGAGTGGCCGTCGGGGACAGGGGACGAACACCGGGGAGCTGTTTTTT.

Many counts were recorded for this clonotype. One end of the junction does not line up with germline, which may come from a read error. This chain joins TRBV6-5 and TRBJ2-1, with D tentatively TRBD2 (6 bases). The CDR3 totals 11 residues. Germline V CDR1 and CDR2: MNHEY, SVGAGI. The CDR3 sequence is CASSRRTITVF. The CDR3 nucleotides are TGTGCCAGCAGCCGCCGGACTATAACCGTCTTC.

This clonotype was seen a handful of times. This chain uses TRBV6-1 with TRBJ2-3; 8 positions match TRBD2. V lost 4 bases, J lost 2 bases, and 5 bases stayed unmatched. Germline V gene sequence: CDR1 MNHNS, CDR2 SASEGT. The CDR3 is 15 residues long. The CDR3 DNA is TGTGCCAGCAGTGTAGCGGGGTCCTTCACAGATACGCAGTATTTT. It specifies CASSVAGSFTDTQYF.

This clonotype has at least ten counts. CDR3: CASSWLAGGGETQYF. In DNA form, the CDR3 reads TGTGCCAGCAGCTGGCTAGCGGGAGGGGGAGAGACCCAGTACTTC. The rearrangement joins TRBV2 to TRBJ2-5, with 12 bases that match TRBD2. CDR3 size: 15 residues. In germline, CDR1 is SNHLY, CDR2 FYNNEI. The V segment lost 6 bases and the J segment 4 bases; nucleotides outside the gene matches: 6.

This chain joins TRBV12-3 or TRBV12-4 and TRBJ1-1; D perhaps matches TRBD1 (5 bases). CDR3 length: 12 residues. Trimming cost V 5 bases and J 5 bases, with 9 bases left between them. The CDR3 spells CASSGGVTEAFF. The CDR3 DNA reads as TGTGCCAGCAGTGGAGGGGTTACTGAAGCTTTCTTT.

J is TRBJ1-1 and V is TRBV12-3 or TRBV12-4; D is ambiguous. The CDR3 is made up of 14 amino acids. Trimming cost V 5 bases and J 1 base, with 11 bases left between them. This CDR3 reads CASSTWTGNTEAFF. The CDR3 DNA follows: TGTGCCAGCAGTACGTGGACGGGGAACACTGAAGCTTTCTTT.

This clonotype was detected only a few times. The chain couples TRBV7-2 to TRBJ2-5; D possibly corresponds to TRBD2 (6 bases). CDR1 SGHTA and CDR2 FQGNSA come from the germline V gene. The CDR3 length is 16 residues. Trimming cost V 3 bases and J 2 bases, with 16 bases left between them. The CDR3 nucleotides are TGTGCCAGCAGCTTTTGGGTAGCGGCCGGTCAAGAGACCCAGTACTTC. Protein sequence: CASSFWVAAGQETQYF.

The chain carries TRBV6-5 and TRBJ2-4; TRBD1 agrees at 10 bases. The CDR3 extends over 14 amino acids. With V trimmed by 2 bases and J by 5 bases, 0 bases remained unmatched. The germline CDR1 and CDR2 sequences are MNHEY and SVGAGI. CDR3 sequence: CASSYGTGENIQYF. CDR3 nucleotide sequence: TGTGCCAGCAGTTACGGGACAGGGGAAAACATTCAGTACTTC.

The sample holds many counts of this clonotype. CDR3 loop: CASSLGQGGFGETQYF. DNA of the CDR3: TGTGCCAGCAGCTTAGGACAGGGAGGATTTGGAGAGACCCAGTACTTC. The rearrangement joins TRBV7-2 to TRBJ2-5; maybe TRBD1 (7 bases). The length of the CDR3 is 16 residues. Trimming took off 1 base at V and 4 bases at J, with 16 bases between the two ends. Germline V gene data show CDR1 as SGHTA and CDR2 as FQGNSA.

This chain uses TRBV27 with TRBJ2-7, with D unresolved. The ends were cut back, 4 bases at V and 2 bases at J, with 9 bases in the middle. Germline loops: CDR1 MNHEY, CDR2 SMNVEV (reference sequence). The CDR3 runs 13 residues. The CDR3 DNA is TGTGCCAGCAGTTATCCAGGAGCCTACGAGCAGTACTTC. Its translation is CASSYPGAYEQYF.

V usage is TRBV6-1 and J usage is TRBJ2-5; TRBD1 is a possible D gene (6 bases). Trimming left V 6 bases short and J 4 bases short, with 15 bases between. The CDR3 consists of 14 residues. The V gene's germline CDR1 is MNHNS and CDR2 SASEGT. CDR3 in DNA: TGTGCCAGCAGAACAGGGTACGCAGGAGAGACCCAGTACTTC. Protein: CASRTGYAGETQYF.

CDR3 in DNA: TGTGCCAGCAGCTACACACTCTACACGGACATTCAGTACTTC. This gives the protein CASSYTLYTDIQYF. The chain employs TRBV7-2 and TRBJ2-4; D is unresolved. Deletions cut 4 bases from V and 8 bases from J, with 15 bases between. Germline loops: CDR1 SGHTA, CDR2 FQGNSA. The CDR3 has 14 amino acids.

There are a few counts of this clonotype. The V gene is TRBV6-5, the J gene TRBJ2-1; possibly TRBD2 for D (6 bases). The CDR3 spans 14 residues. The V gene lost 2 bases and the J gene lost 14 bases, with 19 bases spanning the gap. Germline V gene lookup returns CDR1 MNHEY and CDR2 SVGAGI. The CDR3, as DNA: TGTGCCAGCAGTTACGGAGTAGCGGCTCCCAAGGAGTTCTTC. Its translation is CASSYGVAAPKEFF.

This chain joins TRBV15 and TRBJ2-5; D unclear. Per germline, CDR1 LNHNV and CDR2 YYDKDF (reference sequence). The CDR3 sequence is 13 residues long. V was clipped by 5 bases and J by 5 bases, with 12 bases between them. DNA of the CDR3: TGTGCCACCAGCTCCCTGATCCAGGAGACCCAGTACTTC. Translation: CATSSLIQETQYF.

The V and J genes are TRBV20-1 and TRBJ2-3; D call uncertain. Trimming left V 5 bases short and J 4 bases short, with 10 bases between. Germline assignment: CDR1 DFQATT and CDR2 SNEGSKA (reference sequence). This CDR3 contains 12 residues. CDR3 residues: CSAATDADTQYF. The CDR3 DNA reads as TGCAGTGCTGCGACGGATGCAGATACGCAGTATTTT.

In its sample, this clonotype was seen a few times. The chain employs TRBV5-1 and TRBJ1-1; D is unresolved. Germline CDR1 and CDR2: SGHRS and YFSETQ. This CDR3 has 15 amino acids. Trimming removed 0 bases from V and 3 bases from J, with 12 bases in between. This CDR3 reads CASSLGHGADTEAFF. As DNA, the CDR3 is TGCGCCAGCAGCTTGGGGCACGGCGCGGACACTGAAGCTTTCTTT. Variable domain in full (rest from reference TRBV5-1 and TRBJ1-1): KAGVTQTPRYLIKTRGQQVTLSCSPISGHRSVSWYQQTPGQGLQFLFEYFSETQRNKGNFPGRFSGRQFSNSRSEMNVSTLELGDSALYLCASSLGHGADTEAFFGQGTRLTVV.

This clonotype has more than one count but fewer than ten. This sequence joins TRBV30 and TRBJ2-2, with D maybe TRBD1 (6 bases). V lost 5 bases, J lost 5 bases, and 15 bases lay in between. The V gene's germline CDR1 is GTSNPN and CDR2 SVGIG (reference sequence). CDR3 length: 14 residues. CDR3 DNA sequence: TGTGCCTGGGACACAGGGTCGGGGACCGGGGAGCTGTTTTTT. Translating gives CAWDTGSGTGELFF.

The table lists this clonotype with a count of one. This rearrangement joins TRBV10-2 to TRBJ1-4; 7 bases fit TRBD1. Losses at the gene ends were 8 bases for V and 8 bases for J; bases not matched to a gene: 8. CDR1 and CDR2 (germline): WSHSY, SAAADI. This CDR3 is 13 amino acids long. The CDR3 bases are TGCGCCAGCGCGGACAGGATGTTGGAAAAACTGTTTTTT. Its protein is CASADRMLEKLFF.

The chain couples TRBV9 to TRBJ2-5; D unclear. Germline CDR1 and CDR2: SGDLS and YYNGEE. This CDR3 is 14 amino acids long. The V and J ends lost 0 bases and 1 base respectively, with 7 bases between them. CDR3 in DNA: TGTGCCAGCAGCGTAGAGGCTACCCAAGAGACCCAGTACTTC. Amino acids: CASSVEATQETQYF.

V is TRBV27 and J is TRBJ1-1, with 7 bases fitting TRBD1. The trim removed 6 bases at V and 0 bases at J, leaving 7 bases unmatched. Germline V gene lookup returns CDR1 MNHEY and CDR2 SMNVEV (reference sequence). This CDR3 comprises 15 residues. CDR3 loop: CASRTGNTLNTEAFF. The DNA for the CDR3 is TGTGCCAGCAGGACAGGGAATACTTTGAACACTGAAGCTTTCTTT.

This clonotype was observed at least ten times. The chain couples TRBV7-2 to TRBJ1-5; the D gene is possibly TRBD1 (5 bases). The CDR3 is 14 residues long. Per germline, CDR1 SGHTA and CDR2 FQGNSA. V dropped 1 base and J dropped 5 bases, with 9 bases sitting between them. Here the CDR3 reads CASSLGDSYQPQHF. The CDR3 DNA reads as TGTGCCAGCAGCTTAGGCGACAGTTATCAGCCCCAGCATTTT. Filled out from reference TRBV7-2 and TRBJ1-5, the complete variable domain reads GAGVSQSPSNKVTEKGKDVELRCDPISGHTALYWYRQSLGQGLEFLIYFQGNSAPDKSGLPSDRFSAERTGGSVSTLTIQRTQQEDSAVYLCASSLGDSYQPQHFGDGTRLSIL.

This clonotype was seen only a few times. This chain uses TRBV5-1 with TRBJ2-1; a possible D gene is TRBD2 (6 bases). V shed 4 bases and J shed 6 bases, with 17 bases lying between them. This CDR3 contains 15 residues. Germline V lookup: CDR1 SGHRS, CDR2 YFSETQ. The CDR3 loop is CASSPGPGAGNEQFF. The CDR3 bases are TGCGCCAGCAGCCCCGGACCGGGAGCGGGCAATGAGCAGTTCTTC.

V gene TRBV7-6 combines with J gene TRBJ2-7, with 11 bases identical to TRBD2. Germline V gene sequence: CDR1 SGHVS, CDR2 FNYEAQ. The CDR3 consists of 17 residues. V lost 1 base, J lost 7 bases, and 12 bases stayed unmatched. The CDR3 protein is CASSLDPSGRPTGEQYF. CDR3 DNA sequence: TGTGCCAGCAGCTTAGATCCTAGCGGGAGGCCCACCGGGGAGCAGTACTTC.

This clonotype turned up a few times. The chain combines TRBV7-2 with TRBJ2-7; D possibly corresponds to TRBD2 (6 bases). Germline CDR1 SGHTA, CDR2 FQGNSA. V was pared by 3 bases and J by 0 bases, with 12 bases between. This CDR3 region has 15 residues. The CDR3 here is CASSFRAGLSYEQYF. The CDR3 DNA follows: TGTGCCAGCAGCTTTAGGGCGGGGCTCTCCTACGAGCAGTACTTC.